This T cell receptor (beta chain) stems from a study of shared clonotypes between healthy human individuals. The wider study: Contributing individuals were two females and a few males aged 18 to 49. Per donor, CD8 memory used one plate, CD8 naive used two, CD4 memory used three and CD4 naive used three.

As regards this clone: No antigen is known for it.

General study findings and limits: The authors expected sequencing depth to affect clonotype sharing among donors.

Germline CDR1 is SEHNR and CDR2 is FQNEAQ (reference sequence). V trimming: 5 bases; J trimming: 9 bases; junction bases outside the gene matches: 12. The length of the CDR3 is 16 residues. Researchers ran the assay at a deep level. TCRdb keeps only in-frame clones here, not all; method: immunoSEQ multiplex PCR. The sample contains more than 2 million clones, 85% to 95% of which appear only once. The sequence derives from a man aged 18 to 29 in good health. The V gene is TRBV7-9, the J gene TRBJ1-6; 8 positions match TRBD1. Sequenced input: naive CD4+ T cells sorted from blood. Subset in this sample: CD45RA+ positively selected. The CDR3 DNA reads TGTGCCAGCAGCCTGAGGACAGGGCAATCTTCTTCACCCCTCCACTTT. This codes for CASSLRTGQSSSPLHF.